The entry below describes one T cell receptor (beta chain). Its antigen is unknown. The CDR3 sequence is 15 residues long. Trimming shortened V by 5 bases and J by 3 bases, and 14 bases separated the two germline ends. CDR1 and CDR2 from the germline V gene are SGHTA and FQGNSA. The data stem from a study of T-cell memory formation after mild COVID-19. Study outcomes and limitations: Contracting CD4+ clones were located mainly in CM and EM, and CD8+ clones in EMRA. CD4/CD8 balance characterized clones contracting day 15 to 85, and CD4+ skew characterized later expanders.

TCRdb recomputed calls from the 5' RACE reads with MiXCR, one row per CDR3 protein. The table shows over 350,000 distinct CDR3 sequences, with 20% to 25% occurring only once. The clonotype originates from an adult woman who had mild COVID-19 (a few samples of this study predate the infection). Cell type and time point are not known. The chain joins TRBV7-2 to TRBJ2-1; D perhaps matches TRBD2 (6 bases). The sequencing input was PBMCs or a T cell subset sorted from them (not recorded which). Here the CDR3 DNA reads TGTGCCAGCAGCCCCTGGAGGGGTGACTACAATGAGCAGTTCTTC. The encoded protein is CASSPWRGDYNEQFF.